The 18 T cell receptor beta chains below all came from one sample that was sequenced in a study of beta chain features in type 1 diabetes. Every isolated RNA sample was fully reverse transcribed, so sequencing captured expressed TCRB transcripts. Sequencing used immunoSEQ multiplex PCR; TCRdb keeps in-frame clones, though not all of them. The sample has more than 85,000 clones, almost 40% seen once. Input material: stem cell memory CD4+ T cells from blood. The receptor set was obtained from a young woman in good health.

V usage is TRBV5-1 and J usage is TRBJ2-7, with 7 bases lining up with TRBD2. The CDR3 extends over 16 amino acids. With 0 bases clipped from V and 2 bases from J, the junction kept 8 bases outside the gene matches. The germline CDR1 and CDR2 sequences are SGHRS and YFSETQ. CDR3 in amino acids: CASSLVYRGGPYEQYF. CDR3 DNA: TGCGCCAGCAGCTTGGTCTATCGGGGAGGGCCCTACGAGCAGTACTTC.

The V gene is TRBV6-5, the J gene TRBJ1-3, with no clear D. Germline V gives CDR1 MNHEY, CDR2 SVGAGI. This CDR3 spans 13 amino acids. V lost 5 bases and J lost 4, with 9 bases in between. The CDR3 here is CASSQLQGNTIYF. In DNA, the CDR3 is TGTGCCAGCAGTCAGCTACAGGGAAACACCATATATTTT.

The rearrangement uses TRBV14 and TRBJ1-4; 7 bases are a match to TRBD1. V was pared by 4 bases and J by 5 bases, with 4 bases of the junction left unmatched. CDR3 size: 14 residues. Looked up from germline, CDR1 is SGHDN and CDR2 is FVKESK. The CDR3 is CASSRRQGNEKLFF. DNA of the CDR3: TGTGCCAGCAGCCGCAGACAGGGCAATGAAAAACTGTTTTTT.

The rearrangement joins TRBV10-2 to TRBJ2-1, with 10 bases matching TRBD1. The ends lost 10 bases at V and 5 bases at J; junction bases unmatched: 8. Germline V gene data show CDR1 as WSHSY and CDR2 as SAAADI. The CDR3 runs 14 residues. The CDR3 region has the DNA TGCGCCACCGACGCCGGGACAGGGGACAATGAGCAGTTCTTC. Translated, it gives CATDAGTGDNEQFF.

This clone appeared a few times. This rearrangement joins TRBV2 to TRBJ2-6; tentative D call: TRBD1 (6 bases). Germline CDR1 is SNHLY and CDR2 is FYNNEI. There are 15 residues in the CDR3. V was shortened by 3 bases and J by 2 bases, with 8 bases between the two germline ends. The CDR3 is CASSDRTAGANVLTF. DNA for the CDR3: TGTGCCAGCAGTGACAGGACAGCTGGGGCCAACGTCCTGACTTTC.

The chain links TRBV27 to TRBJ1-5; 8 nucleotides line up with TRBD1. This CDR3 is built from 17 residues. Germline-derived CDR1 and CDR2 are MNHEY and SMNVEV (reference sequence). The V segment lost 5 bases and the J segment 2 bases; nucleotides outside the gene matches: 11. As DNA, the CDR3 is TGTGCCAGCAGTGCGGGACAGGTCCCGGAGGGCAATCAGCCCCAGCATTTT. Residues: CASSAGQVPEGNQPQHF.

The genes are TRBV21-1 and TRBJ2-5; no DNA check was done on the table's D call, TRBD2. TRBV21-1 is shown as a pseudogene. The CDR3 totals 17 residues. The CDR3 DNA follows: TGTGCCAGCAGCAGACCCCGGGGCGGGAGGGCCAGGGAGACCCAGTACTTC. It codes for CASSRPRGGRARETQYF.

V usage is TRBV14 and J usage is TRBJ2-5; D not resolved. Deletions cut 1 base from V and 5 bases from J, with 8 bases between. CDR3 length: 13 residues. The germline V gene has CDR1 SGHDN and CDR2 FVKESK. The DNA for the CDR3 is TGTGCCAGCAGCCAAGTCGGTATCGAGACCCAGTACTTC. Protein sequence: CASSQVGIETQYF.

V gene TRBV5-1 combines with J gene TRBJ1-5; 9 nucleotides line up with TRBD1. CDR1 is SGHRS, CDR2 YFSETQ, per germline. Trimming removed 4 bases from V and 6 bases from J; junction bases left unmatched: 11. The CDR3 sequence is 16 residues long. CDR3 nucleotide sequence: TGCGCCAGCAGCCCGGGACAGGGTAGGTCAGGTCAGCCCCAGCATTTT. It codes for CASSPGQGRSGQPQHF.

This clone was observed a handful of times. CDR3 in amino acids: CASRLRALGSGANVLTF. CDR3 bases: TGTGCCAGCCGACTCAGGGCGCTCGGCTCTGGGGCCAACGTCCTGACTTTC. The genes are TRBV28 and TRBJ2-6, with D perhaps TRBD1 (5 bases). CDR3 length: 17 amino acids. Germline CDR1 MDHEN, CDR2 SYDVKM. V was cut by 8 bases and J by 0 bases, with 17 bases left in between.

This sequence joins TRBV11-2 and TRBJ2-3, with D possibly TRBD1 on 6 matching bases. In germline, CDR1 is SGHAT, CDR2 FQNNGV. The CDR3 is 13 amino acids. Trimming removed 8 bases at V and 1 base at J, with 10 bases between. Written as DNA, the CDR3 is TGTGCCAGCCGGGGACAAGGCACAGATACGCAGTATTTT. Its translation is CASRGQGTDTQYF.

This clone has a handful of counts. The CDR3 loop is CASRFTGGRWETQYF. CDR3 DNA sequence: TGTGCCAGCAGGTTTACCGGGGGGCGCTGGGAGACCCAGTACTTC. V and J are TRBV6-5 and TRBJ2-5, with a weak D call TRBD2 (7 bases). The CDR3 loop spans 15 amino acids. The germline V gene encodes CDR1 MNHEY and CDR2 SVGAGI. V dropped 6 bases and J dropped 5 bases, with 19 bases sitting between them.

A few counts support this clone. The chain carries TRBV28 and TRBJ1-1; D unresolved. The CDR3 length is 19 residues. CDR1 is MDHEN and CDR2 is SYDVKM in the germline V gene. V was shortened by 6 bases and J by 0 bases, with 26 bases between the two germline ends. The CDR3 loop reads CASRTLPGWPANMNTEAFF. DNA of the CDR3: TGTGCCAGCAGAACTCTTCCAGGTTGGCCCGCAAATATGAACACTGAAGCTTTCTTT. The entire variable domain, with the rest obtained from reference TRBV28 and TRBJ1-1, is as follows: DVKVTQSSRYLVKRTGEKVFLECVQDMDHENMFWYRQDPGLGLRLIYFSYDVKMKEKGDIPEGYSVSREKKERFSLILESASTNQTSMYLCASRTLPGWPANMNTEAFFGQGTRLTVV.

This chain joins TRBV29-1 and TRBJ1-2; D might be TRBD1 (5 bases). CDR3 size: 14 residues. V gave up 1 base and J gave up 3 bases, with 12 bases separating them. Germline CDR1 is SQVTM and CDR2 is ANQGSEA. The CDR3 DNA is TGCAGCGTTGAAGGGGGCCAGGGTGACTATGGCTACACCTTC. Amino acids: CSVEGGQGDYGYTF.

DNA for the CDR3: TGCAGCGTTGATCTGGGAGGTAGCACAGATACGCAGTATTTT. Protein sequence: CSVDLGGSTDTQYF. V is TRBV29-1 and J is TRBJ2-3; D perhaps matches TRBD2 (6 bases). Germline-derived CDR1 and CDR2 are SQVTM and ANQGSEA. V gave up 3 bases and J gave up 0 bases, with 10 bases separating them. This CDR3 contains 14 residues.

The V gene is TRBV7-9, the J gene TRBJ2-6; D not certain. The CDR3 runs to 15 residues. The germline V and J ends were trimmed by 2 bases and 0 bases, with 5 bases remaining between them. The germline V gene has CDR1 SEHNR and CDR2 FQNEAQ (reference sequence). The CDR3 reads CASSLSLSGANVLTF. CDR3 in DNA: TGTGCCAGCAGCTTAAGCCTCTCTGGGGCCAACGTCCTGACTTTC.

In this sample, this clone turned up a few times. The gene calls are TRBV18 and TRBJ2-7; D might be TRBD2 (6 bases). The CDR3 extends over 15 amino acids. Trimming removed 3 bases at V and 0 bases at J, with 12 bases between. Looked up from germline, CDR1 is KGHSH and CDR2 is LQKENI. CDR3 region: CASSPRVGGSYEQYF. The CDR3, as DNA: TGTGCCAGCTCACCCCGGGTCGGGGGCTCCTACGAGCAGTACTTC.

The gene calls are TRBV25-1 and TRBJ2-7; D is possibly TRBD1 (5 bases). Trimming removed 6 bases from V and 3 bases from J, with 15 bases in between. Germline loops: CDR1 MGHDK, CDR2 SYGVNS. CDR3 length: 14 amino acids. In DNA form, the CDR3 reads TGTGCCAGCAGGGGCCCAGGGTCGGACTACGAGCAGTACTTC. Its translation is CASRGPGSDYEQYF.